This T cell receptor (beta chain) comes out of a study of blood T cell repertoires in COVID-19. Study-wide background: COVID-19 samples from acute and convalescent phases originated in the United States, Italy and Spain. Sources were T cells, B-cell-depleted T cells, or PBMCs; the material itself was cDNA or gDNA.

The table lists this clone with a count of one. Authors' processing steps: Nucleated cell counts were estimated from reference gene primer amplification. Only in-frame clones appear in the TCRdb table, and some are missing; sequencing was by immunoSEQ multiplex PCR. V and J calls plus clone size are reproduced from that table; the DNA served to infer D and trimming. This sample yields 100,000 to 150,000 clones, of which approximately 84% are seen a single time; 9% to 15% belongs to the top ten. The receptor was isolated from an older woman with acute or convalescent COVID-19. The specimen sequenced was peripheral blood.

The CDR3 coding sequence is TGTGCCAGCAGCTCACCAGGGGGCTCTGGAAACACCATATATTTT. Protein: CASSSPGGSGNTIYF. The rearrangement joins TRBV5-6 to TRBJ1-3; 7 bases are a match to TRBD1. The CDR3 loop spans 15 amino acids. V dropped 3 bases and J dropped 0; count of bases not matched to a gene: 3. Per the germline V gene, CDR1 is SGHDT and CDR2 is YYEEEE. Based on the CDR3 plus reference TRBV5-6 and TRBJ1-3, the full variable domain is DAGVTQSPTHLIKTRGQQVTLRCSPKSGHDTVSWYQQALGQGPQFIFQYYEEEERQRGNFPDRFSGHQFPNYSSELNVNALLLGDSALYLCASSSPGGSGNTIYFGEGSWLTVV.